The next 25 T cell receptor beta chains were all read from a single sample in a study of shared clonotypes between healthy human individuals. The table came from immunoSEQ multiplex PCR; TCRdb's copy has only in-frame clones and leaves some out. The sample holds 520,000 or so clones, approximately 79% seen once. The material sequenced was PBMCs. These receptors all come from a woman between 35 and 50 years old in good health. Some clones in this sample may be carry-over from other donors' samples.

The chain joins TRBV7-2 to TRBJ2-6; no reliable D call. The CDR3 runs to 16 residues. V lost 5 bases, J lost 0 bases, and 11 bases lay in between. Germline V lookup: CDR1 SGHTA, CDR2 FQGNSA. The CDR3 sequence: CASSQSSSSGANVLTF. The CDR3, as DNA: TGTGCCAGCAGCCAGAGTTCTAGCTCTGGGGCCAACGTCCTGACTTTC. Based on the CDR3 plus reference TRBV7-2 and TRBJ2-6, the full variable domain is GAGVSQSPSNKVTEKGKDVELRCDPISGHTALYWYRQSLGQGLEFLIYFQGNSAPDKSGLPSDRFSAERTGGSVSTLTIQRTQQEDSAVYLCASSQSSSSGANVLTFGAGSRLTVL.

The rearrangement links TRBV2 to TRBJ2-7; TRBD2 matches 11 bases. In germline, CDR1 is SNHLY, CDR2 FYNNEI. V lost 6 bases, J lost 3 bases, and 10 bases stayed unmatched. The CDR3 spans 16 residues. In nucleotides, the CDR3 is TGTGCCAGCAGCGGCGCTAGCGGGAGGCCCGACTACGAGCAGTACTTC. Translation: CASSGASGRPDYEQYF.

The chain uses TRBV2 and TRBJ2-7, with 7 positions matching TRBD1. Germline-derived CDR1 and CDR2 are SNHLY and FYNNEI. The J segment lost 0 bases and the V segment lost 7 bases, leaving 6 bases of the junction unmatched. The CDR3 consists of 14 residues. This chain's CDR3 is CASNRQGRSYEQYF. As DNA, the CDR3 is TGTGCCAGCAACCGACAGGGCCGCTCCTACGAGCAGTACTTC. The whole variable domain, remainder taken from reference TRBV2 and TRBJ2-7, is EPEVTQTPSHQVTQMGQEVILRCVPISNHLYFYWYRQILGQKVEFLVSFYNNEISEKSEIFDDQFSVERPDGSNFTLKIRSTKLEDSAMYFCASNRQGRSYEQYFGPGTRLTVT.

This clone was seen a single time. V is TRBV7-2 and J is TRBJ2-5, with 11 bases fitting TRBD2. The CDR3 runs to 16 residues. With 4 bases clipped from V and 5 bases from J, the junction kept 9 bases outside the gene matches. The germline CDR1 and CDR2 sequences are SGHTA and FQGNSA. The CDR3 spells CASSYLAGGPWETQYF. The CDR3 coding sequence is TGTGCCAGCAGCTACTTAGCGGGAGGGCCGTGGGAGACCCAGTACTTC.

The CDR3 nucleotides are TGCGCCAGCAGCTTGGAACAGGGGGCGGGTGAGCAGTACTTC. Its protein product is CASSLEQGAGEQYF. The chain carries TRBV5-1 and TRBJ2-7, with TRBD1 identical over 9 bases. V shed 0 bases and J 7 bases; nucleotides not matched to a gene: 5. This CDR3 comprises 14 residues. The germline gives CDR1 SGHRS, CDR2 YFSETQ.

This clone was seen a few times. Other DNA sequences from this sample encode an identical CDR3 as well. The V and J genes are TRBV9 and TRBJ2-7; D is possibly TRBD2 (5 bases). V lost 0 bases to trimming and J lost 3 bases, with 13 bases between them. Germline V gene lookup returns CDR1 SGDLS and CDR2 YYNGEE. This CDR3 is built from 15 residues. CDR3 protein: CASSVGGRTDYEQYF. CDR3 in DNA: TGTGCCAGCAGCGTAGGCGGACGGACTGACTACGAGCAGTACTTC.

CDR3 in DNA: TGTGCCAGCAGTCCACAGGGTACTAGCTCCTACGAGCAGTACTTC. Translation gives CASSPQGTSSYEQYF. V is TRBV6-5 and J is TRBJ2-7, with D tentatively TRBD1 (6 bases). CDR1 MNHEY and CDR2 SVGAGI come from the germline V gene. The CDR3 spans 15 residues. The V gene lost 5 bases and the J gene lost 0 bases, with 14 bases spanning the gap.

The J gene is TRBJ1-3, the V gene TRBV10-3; no reliable D call. The germline CDR1 and CDR2 sequences are ENHRY and SYGVKD. The CDR3 has 15 residues. V shed 3 bases and J shed 0 bases, with 9 bases lying between them. CDR3 amino acids: CAISEMGNSGNTIYF. In DNA, the CDR3 is TGTGCCATCAGTGAAATGGGGAACTCTGGAAACACCATATATTTT.

A word on this clone: A read error is possible here, since a much larger clone lies one base away. The J gene is TRBJ2-2, the V gene TRBV6-4; TRBD2 is a possible D gene (6 bases). V was trimmed by 6 bases and J by 2 bases, leaving 10 bases between them. This CDR3 is 14 amino acids long. The germline V gene encodes CDR1 MRHNA and CDR2 SNTAGT. The CDR3 coding sequence is TGTGCCAGCAGCCGGGGGATAAACACCGGGGAGCTGTTTTTT. Translation: CASSRGINTGELFF.

CDR3 region: CASSQGANQPQHF. The CDR3 coding sequence is TGCGCCAGCAGTCAGGGGGCGAATCAGCCCCAGCATTTT. V is TRBV5-1 and J is TRBJ1-5; 8 bases are a match to TRBD1. This CDR3 region has 13 residues. V dropped 5 bases and J dropped 4; count of bases not matched to a gene: 2. Germline CDR1 SGHRS, CDR2 YFSETQ.

The chain carries TRBV5-1 and TRBJ1-1, with D hard to call. With 2 bases removed from V and 0 bases from J, the gap between germline ends came to 11 bases. Germline V CDR1 and CDR2: SGHRS, YFSETQ. The CDR3 spans 15 residues. The CDR3 region is CASSLQNALNTEAFF. The CDR3 DNA reads TGCGCCAGCAGCTTACAGAACGCCTTGAACACTGAAGCTTTCTTT.

The V gene is TRBV11-2, the J gene TRBJ2-3; D not certain. This CDR3 contains 13 residues. Germline V gives CDR1 SGHAT, CDR2 FQNNGV. V lost 5 bases and J 5 bases, leaving 11 bases between the germline ends. For the CDR3, the DNA is TGTGCCAGCAGCCGAAATAGTGTAGATACGCAGTATTTT. It is translated as CASSRNSVDTQYF.

The J gene is TRBJ2-1, the V gene TRBV15; D is perhaps TRBD1 (5 bases). The CDR3 spans 14 residues. Germline loops: CDR1 LNHNV, CDR2 YYDKDF (reference sequence). Trimming took off 4 bases at V and 7 bases at J, with 14 bases between the two ends. The CDR3 here is CATSNSLRANEQFF. Written as DNA, the CDR3 is TGTGCCACCAGCAATTCTCTCAGGGCGAATGAGCAGTTCTTC.

The DNA for the CDR3 is TGTGCCAGCTCGATTGAAGGCGGGACTCCCGGCGGGAATGAGCAGTTCTTC. Encoded protein: CASSIEGGTPGGNEQFF. V is TRBV18 and J is TRBJ2-1; D is possibly TRBD2 (6 bases). The CDR3 is 17 amino acids. Germline CDR1 and CDR2: KGHSH and LQKENI. V lost 6 bases, J lost 7 bases, and 25 bases lay in between.

The chain links TRBV5-5 to TRBJ2-2, with 8 positions matching TRBD2. The V segment lost 2 bases and the J segment 1 base; nucleotides outside the gene matches: 4. CDR1 and CDR2 from the germline V gene are SGHKS and YYEKEE (reference sequence). The CDR3 is 16 amino acids. CDR3 loop: CASSFRGLGNTGELFF. CDR3 nucleotides: TGTGCCAGCAGCTTTAGGGGACTAGGGAACACCGGGGAGCTGTTTTTT.

There are a few counts of this clone. The rearrangement uses TRBV21-1 and TRBJ1-4; no check of the table's D call, TRBD1, against the DNA was made. TRBV21-1 is assigned pseudogene status. The CDR3 totals 18 residues. The CDR3 DNA is TGTGCCAGCAGCGGGCAGGGTTATGGGGTGGTCGAAAATGAAAAACTGTTTTTT. Protein: CASSGQGYGVVENEKLFF.

The chain's CDR3 is CASSRLGTSGHNEQFF. The DNA for the CDR3 is TGTGCCAGCAGCCGCCTCGGGACTAGCGGACACAATGAGCAGTTCTTC. The genes are TRBV7-2 and TRBJ2-1, with TRBD2 matching over 11 bases. The junction had 8 bases not matched to a gene; V was cut back by 5 bases and J by 5 bases. Germline assignment: CDR1 SGHTA and CDR2 FQGNSA. CDR3 length: 16 amino acids.

In its sample, this clone was seen many times. V gene TRBV7-2 combines with J gene TRBJ2-5; unclear D gene. V lost 4 bases to trimming and J lost 6 bases, with 12 bases between them. Germline V gives CDR1 SGHTA, CDR2 FQGNSA. The CDR3 contains 13 residues. The CDR3 here is CASSSPVGQTQYF. CDR3 DNA sequence: TGTGCCAGCAGCTCCCCAGTCGGGCAGACCCAGTACTTC.

The J gene is TRBJ1-2, the V gene TRBV27; 7 bases align to TRBD1. The V gene's germline CDR1 is MNHEY and CDR2 SMNVEV (reference sequence). The CDR3 has 14 amino acids. After removal of 6 bases from V and 4 bases from J, the junction contained 8 bases not matched to a gene. CDR3 nucleotides: TGTGCCAGCAGGCTCCGGGACAGAAGCTATGGCTACACCTTC. As protein: CASRLRDRSYGYTF.

The chain joins TRBV5-4 to TRBJ2-7; the match to TRBD2 covers 14 bases. The germline V gene encodes CDR1 SGHNT and CDR2 YYREEE (reference sequence). The V gene end was trimmed by 4 bases and the J gene end by 2 bases; junction bases not matched to a gene: 2. This CDR3 spans 15 amino acids. CDR3 bases: TGTGCCAGCAGCGGGACTAGCGGGAGTCCCTACGAGCAGTACTTC. Protein sequence: CASSGTSGSPYEQYF.

This clone was seen ten or more times. The J gene is TRBJ1-2, the V gene TRBV29-1; possibly TRBD1 for D (6 bases). The CDR3 totals 14 residues. Germline CDR1 is SQVTM and CDR2 is ANQGSEA. The V and J ends lost 3 bases and 3 bases respectively, with 14 bases between them. The CDR3 is CSVEGGPQDYGYTF. CDR3 sequence (DNA): TGCAGCGTTGAGGGGGGGCCTCAGGACTATGGCTACACCTTC.

This rearrangement joins TRBV18 to TRBJ2-2, with D uncertain. The germline V and J ends were trimmed by 1 base and 3 bases, with 6 bases remaining between them. The germline V gene encodes CDR1 KGHSH and CDR2 LQKENI. The CDR3 has 14 amino acids. As DNA, the CDR3 is TGTGCCAGCTCACCACAGGTGGACACCGGGGAGCTGTTTTTT. Translated, it gives CASSPQVDTGELFF.

The V call is TRBV7-9, the J call TRBJ1-1; 8 bases match TRBD1. CDR3 length: 16 residues. In germline, CDR1 is SEHNR, CDR2 FQNEAQ (reference sequence). J was trimmed by 1 base and V by 7 bases; bases with no gene match: 11. CDR3 DNA sequence: TGTGCCAGCAACCCGGGGGCAGGGGGCAGGAACACTGAAGCTTTCTTT. The encoded protein is CASNPGAGGRNTEAFF.

This sequence joins TRBV5-1 and TRBJ2-3; TRBD2 matches at 11 bases. This CDR3 comprises 16 residues. Germline V gives CDR1 SGHRS, CDR2 YFSETQ. V trimming: 2 bases; J trimming: 4 bases; junction bases outside the gene matches: 6. The CDR3 loop reads CASSFQLAGDADTQYF. Written as DNA, the CDR3 is TGCGCCAGCAGCTTCCAACTAGCGGGAGACGCAGATACGCAGTATTTT.

The chain uses TRBV28 and TRBJ1-1; D ambiguous. This CDR3 spans 12 amino acids. Germline CDR1 is MDHEN and CDR2 is SYDVKM. The V gene lost 2 bases and the J gene lost 11 bases, with 12 bases spanning the gap. As DNA, the CDR3 is TGTGCCAGCAGTTTAGGTGCAGGCGTGGCTTTCTTT. This sequence encodes CASSLGAGVAFF.